These 21 T cell receptor beta chains originate from one sample sequenced in a study of blood T cell repertoires in COVID-19. Some clones are missing from TCRdb's copy, which holds only in-frame ones; the method was immunoSEQ multiplex PCR. The sample yields 70,000 or so clones, around nine tenths seen once. Sequencing input: peripheral blood. The source of these receptors is a man aged 50 to 59 with acute or convalescent COVID-19.

The chain employs TRBV18 and TRBJ2-2; possibly TRBD2 for D (6 bases). Germline V CDR1 and CDR2: KGHSH, LQKENI. This CDR3 is built from 14 residues. The V end was cut by 3 bases, the J end by 6 bases, with 11 bases between. CDR3 region: CASSPVTSAGELFF. The DNA of the CDR3 is TGTGCCAGCTCACCTGTGACTAGTGCCGGGGAGCTGTTTTTT.

The chain employs TRBV4-3 and TRBJ1-3, with 9 bases aligning to TRBD1. The trim removed 0 bases at V and 0 bases at J, leaving 12 bases unmatched. Germline assignment: CDR1 LGHNA and CDR2 YSLEER. CDR3 length: 20 residues. CDR3 coding DNA: TGCGCCAGCAGCCAAGACCCCCCACTAGGACAGGGGCGCTCTGGAAACACCATATATTTT. This codes for CASSQDPPLGQGRSGNTIYF.

The chain employs TRBV4-1 and TRBJ2-1, with TRBD2 identical over 7 bases. Trimming removed 0 bases from V and 8 bases from J; junction bases left unmatched: 13. The CDR3 length is 17 residues. Germline CDR1 and CDR2: MGHRA and YSYEKL. This CDR3 is CASSQEEAGGSGDEQFF. DNA for the CDR3: TGCGCCAGCAGCCAAGAGGAGGCGGGCGGGAGCGGGGATGAGCAGTTCTTC.

The V and J genes are TRBV6-2 or TRBV6-3 and TRBJ2-7, with a tentative D call TRBD2 (6 bases). The V and J ends lost 2 bases and 3 bases respectively, with 8 bases between them. The CDR3 extends over 13 amino acids. CDR1 and CDR2 from the germline V gene are MNHEY and SVGEGT. The CDR3 DNA is TGTGCCAGCAGTTACGGGACTCTCTACGAGCAGTACGTC. Translated, it gives CASSYGTLYEQYV.

The chain recombines TRBV5-1 with TRBJ1-1; D gene uncertain. Trimming shortened V by 2 bases and J by 3 bases, and 11 bases separated the two germline ends. Germline V gene lookup returns CDR1 SGHRS and CDR2 YFSETQ. The CDR3 consists of 14 residues. The CDR3 coding sequence is TGCGCCAGCAGCTTCTTTAGCGTCGACACTGAAGCTTTCTTT. This sequence encodes CASSFFSVDTEAFF.

The rearrangement links TRBV5-5 to TRBJ1-2; D unresolved. V was pared by 4 bases and J by 2 bases, with 15 bases between. The CDR3 is 15 residues long. CDR1 and CDR2 from the germline V gene are SGHKS and YYEKEE (reference sequence). The CDR3 DNA follows: TGTGCCAGCAGCCCATTGCCGGAGGGAAACTATGGCTACACCTTC. Its translation: CASSPLPEGNYGYTF.

The rearrangement uses TRBV6-5 and TRBJ2-2; D gene ambiguous. Germline V gives CDR1 MNHEY, CDR2 SVGAGI. V was pared by 5 bases and J by 1 base, with 8 bases between. CDR3 length: 14 amino acids. The DNA of the CDR3 is TGTGCCAGCAGTCCACCCGGGAACACCGGGGAGCTGTTTTTT. Translation: CASSPPGNTGELFF.

This chain uses TRBV28 with TRBJ2-3, with D uncertain. The CDR3 sequence is 14 residues long. Looked up from germline, CDR1 is MDHEN and CDR2 is SYDVKM. Trimming cost V 3 bases and J 5 bases, with 12 bases left between them. The DNA of the CDR3 is TGTGCCAGCAGTTTGTTGACAATTAAAGATACGCAGTATTTT. This sequence encodes CASSLLTIKDTQYF. The variable domain in full, completed from reference TRBV28 and TRBJ2-3, reads DVKVTQSSRYLVKRTGEKVFLECVQDMDHENMFWYRQDPGLGLRLIYFSYDVKMKEKGDIPEGYSVSREKKERFSLILESASTNQTSMYLCASSLLTIKDTQYFGPGTRLTVL.

The chain uses TRBV6-5 and TRBJ2-1; 7 nucleotides align to TRBD1. The V gene's germline CDR1 is MNHEY and CDR2 SVGAGI. The CDR3 loop spans 13 amino acids. V trimming: 4 bases; J trimming: 6 bases; junction bases outside the gene matches: 3. The CDR3 sequence is CASSSDRVNEQFF. In nucleotides, the CDR3 is TGTGCCAGCAGTTCCGACAGGGTCAATGAGCAGTTCTTC.

CDR3 region: CASGTGGTDTQYF. The CDR3 coding sequence is TGTGCCAGTGGCACAGGGGGCACAGATACGCAGTATTTT. The V gene is TRBV19, the J gene TRBJ2-3; 7 positions agree with TRBD1. The CDR3 is made up of 13 amino acids. Per germline, CDR1 LNHDA and CDR2 SQIVND (reference sequence). V shed 8 bases and J 1 base; nucleotides not matched to a gene: 3.

Only a few counts were recorded for this clone. The V and J genes are TRBV6-5 and TRBJ1-5; D ambiguous. Trimming stripped 4 bases from V and 0 bases from J, with 10 bases between. Per germline, CDR1 MNHEY and CDR2 SVGAGI. The CDR3 runs 15 residues. The CDR3, as DNA: TGTGCCAGCAGTTTCAGTCATTCTAGCAATCAGCCCCAGCATTTT. Encoded protein: CASSFSHSSNQPQHF.

The chain has TRBV19 and TRBJ1-1; possibly TRBD1 for D (5 bases). The germline V gene encodes CDR1 LNHDA and CDR2 SQIVND (reference sequence). This CDR3 spans 14 amino acids. V lost 6 bases and J 1 base, leaving 12 bases between the germline ends. CDR3 bases: TGTGCCAGTAGGGAGGGGTTGGGGAACACTGAAGCTTTCTTT. Its protein is CASREGLGNTEAFF.

The chain couples TRBV10-3 to TRBJ2-3, with TRBD2 matching over 10 bases. This CDR3 region has 14 residues. Trimming removed 6 bases from V and 4 bases from J; junction bases left unmatched: 4. Germline V gene sequence: CDR1 ENHRY, CDR2 SYGVKD. CDR3 region: CAIRGAGGADTQYF. The CDR3 region has the DNA TGTGCCATCAGGGGAGCGGGGGGGGCAGATACGCAGTATTTT.

Remarks on this clone: This CDR3 is also generated by other DNA sequences in the sample. The rearrangement uses TRBV2 and TRBJ1-1, with TRBD1 identical over 9 bases. The CDR3 runs 14 residues. J gave up 5 bases and V 5 bases, and 6 bases lay outside the gene matches. Germline values: CDR1 SNHLY, CDR2 FYNNEI. The CDR3 nucleotides read TGTGCCAGCAGTCGTGACAGGGGGAGGACTGAAGCTTTCTTT. The encoded protein is CASSRDRGRTEAFF.

This chain connects TRBV28 to TRBJ1-3, with D unresolved. CDR1 and CDR2 (germline): MDHEN, SYDVKM. The CDR3 has 13 amino acids. Trimming pared 4 bases from V and 4 bases from J, leaving 8 bases between. The CDR3 DNA sequence: TGTGCCAGCAGTTCGACATCAGGAAACACCATATATTTT. Its translation is CASSSTSGNTIYF.

This chain links TRBV5-4 with TRBJ1-4; 7 nucleotides align to TRBD1. The CDR3 is made up of 14 amino acids. CDR1 is SGHNT, CDR2 YYREEE, per germline (reference sequence). The J segment lost 8 bases and the V segment lost 2 bases, leaving 6 bases of the junction unmatched. CDR3 residues: CASSLQGLEEKLFF. The CDR3 region has the DNA TGTGCCAGCAGCTTACAGGGGTTAGAGGAAAAACTGTTTTTT. The full variable domain, in which reference TRBV5-4 and TRBJ1-4 provide the parts outside the CDR3, is ETGVTQSPTHLIKTRGQQVTLRCSSQSGHNTVSWYQQALGQGPQFIFQYYREEENGRGNFPPRFSGLQFPNYSSELNVNALELDDSALYLCASSLQGLEEKLFFGSGTQLSVL.

This sequence joins TRBV6-1 and TRBJ2-3; 10 nucleotides align to TRBD2. The V gene end was trimmed by 2 bases and the J gene end by 1 base; junction bases not matched to a gene: 3. The CDR3 extends over 16 amino acids. CDR1 MNHNS and CDR2 SASEGT come from the germline V gene. The CDR3 reads CASSELSGRGTDTQYF. The CDR3 region has the DNA TGTGCCAGCAGTGAATTAAGCGGGAGGGGCACAGATACGCAGTATTTT.

V is TRBV18 and J is TRBJ1-4; D unresolved. This CDR3 is built from 13 residues. CDR1 is KGHSH and CDR2 is LQKENI in the germline V gene. Between the trimmed V and J ends, which lost 5 bases and 6 bases, there was a span of 10 bases. CDR3 DNA: TGTGCCAGCTCAACGATGAGAGATGAAAAACTGTTTTTT. This gives the protein CASSTMRDEKLFF.

The rearrangement uses TRBV6-1 and TRBJ2-7; D call uncertain. Per the germline V gene, CDR1 is MNHNS and CDR2 is SASEGT. V gave up 3 bases and J gave up 2 bases, with 8 bases separating them. This CDR3 has 13 amino acids. Here the CDR3 reads CASSERPAYEQYF. DNA of the CDR3: TGTGCCAGCAGTGAGAGGCCAGCCTACGAGCAGTACTTC.

The V call is TRBV4-2, the J call TRBJ1-1; 7 bases map to TRBD1. Germline V gene data show CDR1 as LGHNA and CDR2 as YNFKEQ. This CDR3 is 13 amino acids long. The trim removed 2 bases at V and 4 bases at J, leaving 1 base unmatched. The CDR3, as DNA: TGTGCCAGCAGCCAAACAGGGGCCACTGAAGCTTTCTTT. Amino acids: CASSQTGATEAFF.

The V call is TRBV7-2, the J call TRBJ2-3; TRBD2 aligns across 9 bases. The CDR3 contains 15 residues. J lost 5 bases, V lost 5 bases, and 8 bases had no gene match. CDR1 is SGHTA and CDR2 is FQGNSA in the germline V gene. CDR3 coding DNA: TGTGCCAGCAGCACCCAAGCGGGAGGAATAGATACGCAGTATTTT. Its translation: CASSTQAGGIDTQYF.